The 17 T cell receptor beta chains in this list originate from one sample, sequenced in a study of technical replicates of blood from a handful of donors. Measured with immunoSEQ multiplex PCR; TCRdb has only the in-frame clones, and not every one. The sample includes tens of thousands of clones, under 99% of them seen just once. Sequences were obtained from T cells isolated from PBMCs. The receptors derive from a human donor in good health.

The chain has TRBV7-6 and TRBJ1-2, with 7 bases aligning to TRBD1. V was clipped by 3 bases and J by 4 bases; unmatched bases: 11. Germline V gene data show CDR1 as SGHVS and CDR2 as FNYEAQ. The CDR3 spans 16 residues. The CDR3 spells CASSFSRDSSLYGYTF. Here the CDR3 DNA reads TGTGCCAGCAGCTTCTCCAGGGACAGCTCCCTCTATGGCTACACCTTC.

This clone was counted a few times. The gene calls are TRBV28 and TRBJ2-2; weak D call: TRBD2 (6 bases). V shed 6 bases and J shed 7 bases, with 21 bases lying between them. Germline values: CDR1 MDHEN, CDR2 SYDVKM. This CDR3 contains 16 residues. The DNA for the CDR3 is TGTGCCAGCAGCTTCGCAAGATGGGGGGACGACGGGGAGCTGTTTTTT. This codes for CASSFARWGDDGELFF.

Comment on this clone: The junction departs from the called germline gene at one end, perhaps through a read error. CDR3 sequence (DNA): TGTGCCAGCAGTCAAGTTAGCGGCACAGATACGCAGTATTTT. This translates into CASSQVSGTDTQYF. The J gene is TRBJ2-3, the V gene TRBV14; a possible D gene is TRBD2 (5 bases). Germline values: CDR1 SGHDN, CDR2 FVKESK. This CDR3 is 14 amino acids long.

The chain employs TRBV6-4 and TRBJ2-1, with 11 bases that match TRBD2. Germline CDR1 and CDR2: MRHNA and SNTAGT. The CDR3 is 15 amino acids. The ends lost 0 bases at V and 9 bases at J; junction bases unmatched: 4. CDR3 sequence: CASSDSLAGGGEQFF. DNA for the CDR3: TGTGCCAGCAGTGACTCGCTAGCGGGAGGTGGTGAGCAGTTCTTC.

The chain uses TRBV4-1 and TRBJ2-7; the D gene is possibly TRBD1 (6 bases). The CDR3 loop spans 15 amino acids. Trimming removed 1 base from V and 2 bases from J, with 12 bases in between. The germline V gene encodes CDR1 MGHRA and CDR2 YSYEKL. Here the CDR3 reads CASSQVAQGAYEQYF. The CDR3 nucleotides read TGCGCCAGCAGCCAAGTCGCACAGGGAGCCTACGAGCAGTACTTC.

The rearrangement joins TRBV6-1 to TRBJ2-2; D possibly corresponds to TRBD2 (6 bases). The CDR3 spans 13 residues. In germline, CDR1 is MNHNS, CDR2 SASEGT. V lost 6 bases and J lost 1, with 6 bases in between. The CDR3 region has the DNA TGTGCCAGCAGGGAGGGGAACACCGGGGAGCTGTTTTTT. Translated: CASREGNTGELFF.

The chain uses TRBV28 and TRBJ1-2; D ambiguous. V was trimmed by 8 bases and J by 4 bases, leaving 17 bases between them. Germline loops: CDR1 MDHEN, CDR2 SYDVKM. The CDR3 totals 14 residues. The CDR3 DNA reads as TGTGCCAGCTTAACCCCTGGGGAGGTCTATGGCTACACCTTC. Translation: CASLTPGEVYGYTF.

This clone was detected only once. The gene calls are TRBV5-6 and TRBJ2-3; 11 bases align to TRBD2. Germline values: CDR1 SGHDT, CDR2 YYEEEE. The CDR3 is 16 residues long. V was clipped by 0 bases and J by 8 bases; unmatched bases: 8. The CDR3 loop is CASSLGLAGIVGTQYF. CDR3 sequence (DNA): TGTGCCAGCAGCTTGGGACTAGCGGGAATTGTCGGTACGCAGTATTTT.

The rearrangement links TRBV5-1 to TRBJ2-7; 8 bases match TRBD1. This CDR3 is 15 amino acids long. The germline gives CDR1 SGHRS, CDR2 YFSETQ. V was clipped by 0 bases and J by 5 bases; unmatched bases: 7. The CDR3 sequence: CASSLVIQGENEQYF. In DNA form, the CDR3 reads TGCGCCAGCAGCTTGGTGATACAGGGGGAAAACGAGCAGTACTTC.

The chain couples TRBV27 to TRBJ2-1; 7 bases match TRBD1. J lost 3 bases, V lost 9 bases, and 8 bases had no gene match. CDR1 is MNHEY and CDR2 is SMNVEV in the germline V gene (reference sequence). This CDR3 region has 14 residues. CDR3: CASSGTANYNEQFF. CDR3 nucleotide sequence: TGTGCCAGTTCAGGGACAGCAAACTACAATGAGCAGTTCTTC.

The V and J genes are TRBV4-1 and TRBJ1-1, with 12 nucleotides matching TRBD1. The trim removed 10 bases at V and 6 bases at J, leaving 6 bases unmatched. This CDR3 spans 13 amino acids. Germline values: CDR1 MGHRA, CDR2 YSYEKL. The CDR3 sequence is CATRDRGLSEAFF. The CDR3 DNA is TGCGCCACAAGGGACAGGGGGCTATCTGAAGCTTTCTTT.

This CDR3 reads CSASEGTGQPQHF. Here the CDR3 DNA reads TGCAGCGCCTCTGAGGGTACGGGTCAGCCCCAGCATTTT. The V call is TRBV29-1, the J call TRBJ1-5; D is undetermined. The CDR3 covers 13 residues. The V end was cut by 7 bases, the J end by 6 bases, with 16 bases between. CDR1 SQVTM and CDR2 ANQGSEA come from the germline V gene. Drawing the rest from reference TRBV29-1 and TRBJ1-5, the complete variable domain is SAVISQKPSRDICQRGTSLTIQCQVDSQVTMMFWYRQQPGQSLTLIATANQGSEATYESGFVIDKFPISRPNLTFSTLTVSNMSPEDSSIYLCSASEGTGQPQHFGDGTRLSIL.

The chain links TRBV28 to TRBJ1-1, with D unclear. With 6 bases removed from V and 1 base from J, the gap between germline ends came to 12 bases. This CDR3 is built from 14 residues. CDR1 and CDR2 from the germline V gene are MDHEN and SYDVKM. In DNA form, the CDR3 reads TGTGCCAGCAGCTCAAGGCGGGGGAACACTGAAGCTTTCTTT. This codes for CASSSRRGNTEAFF.

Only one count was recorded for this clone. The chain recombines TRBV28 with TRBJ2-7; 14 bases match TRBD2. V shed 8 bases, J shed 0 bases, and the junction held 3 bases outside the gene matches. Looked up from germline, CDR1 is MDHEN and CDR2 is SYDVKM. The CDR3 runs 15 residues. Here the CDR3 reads CASRLAGGISYEQYF. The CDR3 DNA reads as TGTGCCAGCCGACTAGCGGGAGGGATCTCCTACGAGCAGTACTTC.

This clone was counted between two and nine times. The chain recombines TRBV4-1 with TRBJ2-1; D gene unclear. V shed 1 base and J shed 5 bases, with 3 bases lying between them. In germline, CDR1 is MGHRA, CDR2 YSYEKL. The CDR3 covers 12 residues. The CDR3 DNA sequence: TGCGCCAGCAGCCAAGTAAACAATGAGCAGTTCTTC. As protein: CASSQVNNEQFF.

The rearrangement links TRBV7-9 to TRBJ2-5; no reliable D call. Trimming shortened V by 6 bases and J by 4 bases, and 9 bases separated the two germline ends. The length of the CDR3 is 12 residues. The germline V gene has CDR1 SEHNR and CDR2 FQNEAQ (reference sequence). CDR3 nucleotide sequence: TGTGCCAGCAGTCCGAGGCCAGAGACCCAGTACTTC. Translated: CASSPRPETQYF.

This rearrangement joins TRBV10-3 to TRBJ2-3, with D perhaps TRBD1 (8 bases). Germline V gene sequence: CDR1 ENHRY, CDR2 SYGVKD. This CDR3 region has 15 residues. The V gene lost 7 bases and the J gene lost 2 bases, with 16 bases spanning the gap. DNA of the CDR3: TGTGCCATCACCAGGACAGGGAGGGACACAGATACGCAGTATTTT. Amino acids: CAITRTGRDTDTQYF.